A single sample is the source of the 9 T cell receptor beta chains below, sequenced in a study of blood T cell repertoires in COVID-19. Libraries were prepared by immunoSEQ multiplex PCR; TCRdb keeps only in-frame clonotypes and omits some of them. The table has under 250,000 clones, roughly 85% seen once; the top ten hold about 3.9%. Sequences were obtained from peripheral blood. The source of these receptors is a woman at least 80 years old with acute or convalescent COVID-19.

The rearrangement uses TRBV6-6 and TRBJ2-3; 14 bases line up with TRBD2. V was pared by 5 bases and J by 3 bases, with 4 bases of the junction left unmatched. Germline loops: CDR1 MNHNY, CDR2 SVGAGI (reference sequence). CDR3 length: 16 amino acids. The CDR3 loop reads CASSGGTSGGTDTQYF. In nucleotides, the CDR3 is TGTGCCAGCAGTGGGGGGACTAGCGGGGGAACAGATACGCAGTATTTT.

V usage is TRBV6-1 and J usage is TRBJ1-6, with TRBD1 matching over 10 bases. Germline V CDR1 and CDR2: MNHNS, SASEGT. V lost 0 bases to trimming and J lost 2 bases; unmatched junction nucleotides: 4. The CDR3 length is 18 residues. The CDR3 here is CASSEAPTGGTYNSPLHF. The CDR3 nucleotides are TGTGCCAGCAGTGAAGCGCCGACAGGGGGCACCTATAATTCACCCCTCCACTTT.

The genes are TRBV19 and TRBJ2-1; 11 nucleotides line up with TRBD1. Looked up from germline, CDR1 is LNHDA and CDR2 is SQIVND (reference sequence). The CDR3 contains 16 residues. V gave up 6 bases and J gave up 6 bases; unmatched junction bases: 10. The CDR3, as DNA: TGTGCCAGTAGGATGATATCCGGGACAGGGGGCAATGAGCAGTTCTTC. Protein product: CASRMISGTGGNEQFF.

V and J are TRBV7-2 and TRBJ2-1; 8 bases line up with TRBD1. The V segment lost 6 bases and the J segment 8 bases; nucleotides outside the gene matches: 3. Germline loops: CDR1 SGHTA, CDR2 FQGNSA. The CDR3 has 12 residues. The CDR3 nucleotides read TGTGCCAGCAGATGGACAGGGCATGAGCAGTTCTTC. Its protein product is CASRWTGHEQFF.

V and J are TRBV6-6 and TRBJ2-6; a possible D gene is TRBD2 (5 bases). Trimming took 0 bases from V and 4 from J, leaving 7 bases between them. CDR1 MNHNY and CDR2 SVGAGI come from the germline V gene (reference sequence). This CDR3 comprises 15 residues. DNA for the CDR3: TGTGCCAGCAGTTACTCGAGCGGCGGGGCCAACGTCCTGACTTTC. Translated, it gives CASSYSSGGANVLTF.

This chain uses TRBV7-3 with TRBJ1-6; D ambiguous. Germline V lookup: CDR1 SGHTA, CDR2 FQGTGA. With 5 bases removed from V and 9 bases from J, the gap between germline ends came to 14 bases. The CDR3 is 14 residues long. CDR3 sequence: CASSATGTGSPLHF. CDR3 bases: TGTGCCAGCAGCGCAACCGGTACTGGTTCACCCCTCCACTTT.

This clone has just a few counts. V usage is TRBV6-2 or TRBV6-3 and J usage is TRBJ1-1, with 9 bases that match TRBD1. This CDR3 comprises 17 residues. Germline V CDR1 and CDR2: MNHEY, SVGEGT. J lost 4 bases, V lost 4 bases, and 13 bases had no gene match. CDR3 bases: TGTGCCAGCAGTTCCACAGGGGGCTCTGGAAGTGGCACTGAAGCTTTCTTT. Protein sequence: CASSSTGGSGSGTEAFF.

There are a few counts of this clone. The V gene is TRBV19, the J gene TRBJ2-1, with 7 bases lining up with TRBD2. With 4 bases clipped from V and 1 base from J, the junction kept 7 bases outside the gene matches. This CDR3 is built from 16 residues. Looked up from germline, CDR1 is LNHDA and CDR2 is SQIVND (reference sequence). The DNA of the CDR3 is TGTGCCAGTAGTACGAGTGGGAGGGCTTCCTACAATGAGCAGTTCTTC. The encoded protein is CASSTSGRASYNEQFF.

V gene TRBV6-5 combines with J gene TRBJ1-2, with D possibly being TRBD1 (5 bases). CDR3 size: 13 residues. Germline loops: CDR1 MNHEY, CDR2 SVGAGI. The V and J ends lost 5 bases and 8 bases respectively, with 15 bases between them. The CDR3 DNA is TGTGCCAGCAGTCCTGGGGCTTACGACGGCTACACCTTC. As protein: CASSPGAYDGYTF.